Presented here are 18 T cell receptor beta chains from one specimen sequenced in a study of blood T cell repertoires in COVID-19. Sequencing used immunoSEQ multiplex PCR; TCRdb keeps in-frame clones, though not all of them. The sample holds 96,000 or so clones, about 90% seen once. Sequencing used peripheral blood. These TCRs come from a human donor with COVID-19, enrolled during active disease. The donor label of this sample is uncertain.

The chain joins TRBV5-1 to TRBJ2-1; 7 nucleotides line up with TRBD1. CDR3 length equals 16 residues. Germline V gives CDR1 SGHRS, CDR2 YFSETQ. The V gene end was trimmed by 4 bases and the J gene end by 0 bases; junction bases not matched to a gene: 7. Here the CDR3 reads CASSDRDKSSYNEQFF. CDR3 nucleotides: TGCGCCAGCAGCGACAGGGACAAGAGCTCCTACAATGAGCAGTTCTTC.

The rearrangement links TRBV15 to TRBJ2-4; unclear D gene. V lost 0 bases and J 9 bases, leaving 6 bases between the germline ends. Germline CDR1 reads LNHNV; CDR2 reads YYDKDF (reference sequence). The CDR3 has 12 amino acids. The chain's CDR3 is CATSRDLSIQYF. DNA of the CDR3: TGTGCCACCAGCAGAGATCTAAGCATTCAGTACTTC.

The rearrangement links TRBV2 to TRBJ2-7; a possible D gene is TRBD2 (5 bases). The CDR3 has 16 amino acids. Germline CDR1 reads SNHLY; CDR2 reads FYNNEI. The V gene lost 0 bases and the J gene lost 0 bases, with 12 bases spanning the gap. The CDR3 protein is CASSEALWRSSYEQYF. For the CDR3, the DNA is TGTGCCAGCAGTGAAGCGCTTTGGAGGAGCTCCTACGAGCAGTACTTC.

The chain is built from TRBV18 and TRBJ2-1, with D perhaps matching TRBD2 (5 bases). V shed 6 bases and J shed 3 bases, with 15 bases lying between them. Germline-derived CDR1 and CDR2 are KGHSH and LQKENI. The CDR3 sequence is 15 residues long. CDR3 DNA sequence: TGTGCCAGCTCTGCAAGCGGAGAAGACTACAATGAGCAGTTCTTC. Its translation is CASSASGEDYNEQFF.

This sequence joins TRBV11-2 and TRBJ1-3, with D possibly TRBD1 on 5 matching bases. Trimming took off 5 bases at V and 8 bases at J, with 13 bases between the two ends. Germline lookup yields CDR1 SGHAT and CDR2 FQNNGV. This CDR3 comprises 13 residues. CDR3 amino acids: CASSRGDADTIYF. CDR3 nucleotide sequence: TGTGCCAGCAGCCGGGGGGACGCCGACACCATATATTTT.

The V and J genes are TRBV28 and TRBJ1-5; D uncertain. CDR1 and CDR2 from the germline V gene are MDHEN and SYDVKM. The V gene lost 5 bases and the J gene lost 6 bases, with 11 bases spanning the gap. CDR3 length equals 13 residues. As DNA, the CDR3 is TGTGCCAGCAGTCCGGGTTGGGTTCAGCCCCAGCATTTT. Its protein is CASSPGWVQPQHF.

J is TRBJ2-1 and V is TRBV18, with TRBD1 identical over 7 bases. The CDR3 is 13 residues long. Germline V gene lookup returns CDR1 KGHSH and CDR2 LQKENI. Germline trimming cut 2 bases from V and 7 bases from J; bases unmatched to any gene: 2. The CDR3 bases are TGTGCCAGCTCACCAGCGACAGGGAATGAGCAGTTCTTC. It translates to CASSPATGNEQFF.

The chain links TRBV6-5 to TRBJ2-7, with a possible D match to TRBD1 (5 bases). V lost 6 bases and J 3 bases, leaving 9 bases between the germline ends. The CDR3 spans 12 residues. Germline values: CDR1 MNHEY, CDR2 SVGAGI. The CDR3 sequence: CASRGRVYEQYF. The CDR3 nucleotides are TGTGCCAGCAGGGGGCGAGTCTACGAGCAGTACTTC.

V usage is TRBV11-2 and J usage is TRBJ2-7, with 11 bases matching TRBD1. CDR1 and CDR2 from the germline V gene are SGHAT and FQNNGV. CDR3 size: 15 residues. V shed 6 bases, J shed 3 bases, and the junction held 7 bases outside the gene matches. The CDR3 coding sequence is TGTGCCAGCAGTCGGGGACAGGGGGGTAGCTACGAGCAGTACTTC. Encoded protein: CASSRGQGGSYEQYF.

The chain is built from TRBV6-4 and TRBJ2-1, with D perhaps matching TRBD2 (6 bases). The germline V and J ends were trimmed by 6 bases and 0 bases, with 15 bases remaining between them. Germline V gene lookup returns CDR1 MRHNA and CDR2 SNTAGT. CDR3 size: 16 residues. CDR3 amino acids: CASRGGVGSSYNEQFF. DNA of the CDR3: TGTGCCAGCAGAGGCGGGGTGGGAAGCTCCTACAATGAGCAGTTCTTC.

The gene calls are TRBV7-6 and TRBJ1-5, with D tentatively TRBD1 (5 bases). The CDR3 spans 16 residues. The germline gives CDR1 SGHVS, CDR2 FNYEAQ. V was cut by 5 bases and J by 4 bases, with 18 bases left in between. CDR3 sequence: CASSPGWAGRNQPQHF. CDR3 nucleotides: TGTGCCAGCAGCCCTGGGTGGGCAGGGAGGAATCAGCCCCAGCATTTT.

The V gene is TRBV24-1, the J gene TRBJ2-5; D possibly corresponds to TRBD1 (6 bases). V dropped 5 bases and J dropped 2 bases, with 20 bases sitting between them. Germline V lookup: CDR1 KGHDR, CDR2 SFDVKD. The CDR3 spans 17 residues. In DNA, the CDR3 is TGTGCCACCAGTGCGTCCCCCGGACAGACCACTCAAGAGACCCAGTACTTC. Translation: CATSASPGQTTQETQYF.

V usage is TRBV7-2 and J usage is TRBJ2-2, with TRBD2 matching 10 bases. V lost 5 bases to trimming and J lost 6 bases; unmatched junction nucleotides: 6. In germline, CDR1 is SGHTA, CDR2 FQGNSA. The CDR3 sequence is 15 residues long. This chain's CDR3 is CASSRRTSGPGELFF. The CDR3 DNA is TGTGCCAGCAGCCGTCGGACTAGCGGCCCCGGGGAGCTGTTTTTT.

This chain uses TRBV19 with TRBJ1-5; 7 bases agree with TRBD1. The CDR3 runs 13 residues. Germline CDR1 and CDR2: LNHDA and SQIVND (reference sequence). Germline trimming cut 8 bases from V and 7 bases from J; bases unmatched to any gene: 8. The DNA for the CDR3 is TGTGCCAGTTTACATCAGGGGGACCAGCCCCAGCATTTT. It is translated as CASLHQGDQPQHF.

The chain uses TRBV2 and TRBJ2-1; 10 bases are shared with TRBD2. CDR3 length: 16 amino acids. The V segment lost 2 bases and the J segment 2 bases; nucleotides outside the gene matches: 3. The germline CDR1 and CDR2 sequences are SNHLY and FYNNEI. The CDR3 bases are TGTGCCAGCAGTGAAACAAGCGGGGGGGCCTACAATGAGCAGTTCTTC. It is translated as CASSETSGGAYNEQFF.

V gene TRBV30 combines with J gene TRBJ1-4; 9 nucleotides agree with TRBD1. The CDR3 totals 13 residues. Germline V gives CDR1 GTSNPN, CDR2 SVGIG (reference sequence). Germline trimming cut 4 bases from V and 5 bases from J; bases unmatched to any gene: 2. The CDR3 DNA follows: TGTGCCTGGACCGGGACAGGGAATGAAAAACTGTTTTTT. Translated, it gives CAWTGTGNEKLFF.

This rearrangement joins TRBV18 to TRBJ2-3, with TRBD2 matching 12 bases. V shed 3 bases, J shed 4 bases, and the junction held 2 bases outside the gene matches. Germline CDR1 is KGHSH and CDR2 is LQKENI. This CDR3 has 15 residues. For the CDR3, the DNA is TGTGCCAGCTCACCCACTAGCGGGAGGCCAGATACGCAGTATTTT. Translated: CASSPTSGRPDTQYF.

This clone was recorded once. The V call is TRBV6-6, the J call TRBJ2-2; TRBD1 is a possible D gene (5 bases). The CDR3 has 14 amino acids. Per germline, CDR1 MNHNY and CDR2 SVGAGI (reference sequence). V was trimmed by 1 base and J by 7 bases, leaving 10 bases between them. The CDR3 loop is CASSYYGAVGELFF. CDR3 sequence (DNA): TGTGCCAGCAGTTACTATGGGGCTGTCGGGGAGCTGTTTTTT.